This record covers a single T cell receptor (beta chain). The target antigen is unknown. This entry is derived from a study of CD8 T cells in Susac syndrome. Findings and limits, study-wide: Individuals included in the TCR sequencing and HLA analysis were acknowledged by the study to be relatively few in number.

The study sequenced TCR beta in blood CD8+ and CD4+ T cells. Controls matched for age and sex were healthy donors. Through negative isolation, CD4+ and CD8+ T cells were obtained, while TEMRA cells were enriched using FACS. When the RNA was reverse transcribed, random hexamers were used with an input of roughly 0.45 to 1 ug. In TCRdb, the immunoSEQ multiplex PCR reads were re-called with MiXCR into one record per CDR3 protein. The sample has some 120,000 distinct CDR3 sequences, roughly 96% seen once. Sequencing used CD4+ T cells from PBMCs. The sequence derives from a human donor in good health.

CDR3 sequence reads: CASSQDTTGNQPQHF. The CDR3 nucleotides read TGTGCCAGCAGCCAAGATACCACAGGGAACCAGCCCCAGCATTTT. V gene TRBV3-1 combines with J gene TRBJ1-5, with a weak D call TRBD1 (6 bases). CDR3 size: 15 residues. Trimming cost V 0 bases and J 7 bases, with 13 bases left between them. Germline values: CDR1 LGHDT, CDR2 YNNKEL (reference sequence).